A single sample gave rise to the 10 T cell receptor beta chains below, sequenced in a study of OX40 agonist ivuxolimab in advanced cancers. The assay was immunoSEQ multiplex PCR, and TCRdb's table has in-frame clones only and misses some. The sample holds some 86,000 clones, roughly 94% seen once. This specimen was CD4+ or CD8+ T cells sorted from blood, taken in a trial of the OX40 agonist ivuxolimab. Receptors were obtained from an adult with an advanced solid tumor such as melanoma, head and neck, liver or kidney cancer.

The gene calls are TRBV6-5 and TRBJ1-1; D is perhaps TRBD1 (6 bases). The germline CDR1 and CDR2 sequences are MNHEY and SVGAGI. V dropped 7 bases and J dropped 2 bases, with 11 bases sitting between them. The CDR3 consists of 13 residues. This CDR3 is CASTLGGNTEAFF. The CDR3 region has the DNA TGTGCCAGCACTCTTGGGGGCAACACTGAAGCTTTCTTT.

V usage is TRBV5-6 and J usage is TRBJ1-5; perhaps TRBD1 as D (5 bases). Germline V gene data show CDR1 as SGHDT and CDR2 as YYEEEE. This CDR3 has 13 amino acids. V gave up 4 bases and J gave up 6 bases, with 11 bases separating them. CDR3 bases: TGTGCCAGCAGCGCCTCAGGGATTCAGCCCCAGCATTTT. Protein: CASSASGIQPQHF.

The J gene is TRBJ2-7, the V gene TRBV9; 13 nucleotides line up with TRBD2. This CDR3 has 15 residues. V dropped 0 bases and J dropped 4; count of bases not matched to a gene: 1. Germline CDR1 and CDR2: SGDLS and YYNGEE. CDR3 residues: CASSVAGLAGYEQYF. The CDR3 DNA is TGTGCCAGCAGCGTAGCGGGACTAGCGGGATACGAGCAGTACTTC.

The chain is built from TRBV11-2 and TRBJ1-1, with D unresolved. The CDR3 spans 15 residues. V lost 1 base and J 0 bases, leaving 9 bases between the germline ends. Germline V gene data show CDR1 as SGHAT and CDR2 as FQNNGV. CDR3 nucleotides: TGTGCCAGCAGCTTAGCCTTGGGTCTGAACACTGAAGCTTTCTTT. This codes for CASSLALGLNTEAFF.

The rearrangement uses TRBV28 and TRBJ2-2; no clear D. This CDR3 comprises 14 residues. CDR1 MDHEN and CDR2 SYDVKM come from the germline V gene. Trimming stripped 3 bases from V and 0 bases from J, with 5 bases between. CDR3 sequence reads: CASSFGSNTGELFF. In nucleotides, the CDR3 is TGTGCCAGCAGTTTCGGATCGAACACCGGGGAGCTGTTTTTT.

The V and J genes are TRBV6-5 and TRBJ1-2; 8 bases fit TRBD1. Germline assignment: CDR1 MNHEY and CDR2 SVGAGI. With V trimmed by 5 bases and J by 3 bases, 8 bases remained unmatched. This CDR3 has 15 amino acids. CDR3 in DNA: TGTGCCAGCAGTCCATTACAGGGGGGGGACTATGGCTACACCTTC. The encoded protein is CASSPLQGGDYGYTF.

This sequence joins TRBV15 and TRBJ1-2; D remains unclear. The CDR3 spans 14 residues. Between the trimmed V and J ends, which lost 5 bases and 4 bases, there was a span of 14 bases. Looked up from germline, CDR1 is LNHNV and CDR2 is YYDKDF (reference sequence). CDR3 bases: TGTGCCACCAGCGGCAGCCGGGATAGCTATGGCTACACCTTC. Translation: CATSGSRDSYGYTF.

This chain links TRBV7-8 with TRBJ2-3; D unresolved. Germline values: CDR1 SGHVS, CDR2 FQNEAQ. V shed 1 base and J shed 5 bases, with 19 bases lying between them. The CDR3 spans 17 residues. CDR3 coding DNA: TGTGCCAGCAGCTTAGTTAGGGCCTCAGATAGGCAAGATACGCAGTATTTT. Its translation: CASSLVRASDRQDTQYF.

The chain carries TRBV4-2 and TRBJ2-7; 9 bases fit TRBD1. Looked up from germline, CDR1 is LGHNA and CDR2 is YNFKEQ. The CDR3 has 16 amino acids. V lost 2 bases, J lost 6 bases, and 11 bases stayed unmatched. The CDR3 protein is CASSQQGDRESAEQYF. The CDR3 region has the DNA TGTGCCAGCAGCCAACAAGGGGACAGGGAATCTGCCGAGCAGTACTTC.

This sequence joins TRBV4-1 and TRBJ1-5, with D unclear. CDR1 MGHRA and CDR2 YSYEKL come from the germline V gene. This CDR3 contains 17 residues. V was cut by 0 bases and J by 0 bases, with 12 bases left in between. CDR3 sequence (DNA): TGCGCCAGCAGCCAAGAGCCGACATTTTATAGCAATCAGCCCCAGCATTTT. The encoded protein is CASSQEPTFYSNQPQHF.